The sequence of this T cell receptor beta chain was determined in a study of T cell changes during pregnancy in multiple sclerosis. Produced via immunoSEQ multiplex PCR; TCRdb's table is partial and in-frame only. Here the sample spans 15,000 to 25,000 clones, less than 90% being singletons. Sequenced material: CD8+ T cells from peripheral blood mononuclear cells, taken after pregnancy. This receptor was obtained from a female donor in good health, enrolled as a control in a pregnancy study.

The CDR3 DNA reads as TGCAGCGTTGAAACCCTAGCGGTGCGCACAGATACGCAGTATTTT. This translates into CSVETLAVRTDTQYF. This chain links TRBV29-1 with TRBJ2-3; 7 bases fit TRBD2. Germline trimming cut 2 bases from V and 1 base from J; bases unmatched to any gene: 6. The CDR3 has 15 residues. From germline, CDR1 is SQVTM and CDR2 ANQGSEA.